This record concerns one T cell receptor beta chain sequence. This specimen comes from a study of cytomegalovirus exposure and HLA in healthy donors. The CDR3 is 14 amino acids. Germline CDR1 reads MDHEN; CDR2 reads SYDVKM. Trimming stripped 5 bases from V and 2 bases from J, with 12 bases between. PCR primers comprised 60 Vbeta and 13 Jbeta primers. Produced via immunoSEQ multiplex PCR; TCRdb's table is partial and in-frame only. Among roughly 150,000 clones listed, 60% to 80% were seen once. The chain employs TRBV28 and TRBJ2-5, with D tentatively TRBD2 (6 bases). The source material was PBMCs. The receptor was derived from a man aged 18 to 35 in good health and CMV-seropositive. The CDR3 is CASSLLAGQETQYF. DNA for the CDR3: TGTGCCAGCAGTCTACTGGCGGGACAAGAGACCCAGTACTTC.